This T cell receptor beta chain was sequenced during a study of PD-L1 blockade in urothelial cancer. Study in general: Analyses used blood from 3 weeks (second dose) and 6 weeks after treatment start.

V trimming: 7 bases; J trimming: 0 bases; junction bases outside the gene matches: 8. This CDR3 comprises 15 residues. Germline-derived CDR1 and CDR2 are SQVTM and ANQGSEA. Documented time point: peripheral blood 6 weeks after treatment start. The patients had locally advanced or metastatic urothelial carcinoma. Measured with immunoSEQ multiplex PCR; TCRdb has only the in-frame clones, and not every one. The sample contains over 100,000 clones, more than 85% of which appear only once. This chain uses TRBV29-1 with TRBJ2-1; 8 positions match TRBD2. This TCR came from a man in his sixties with urothelial cancer. The sample consisted of PBMCs, taken around atezolizumab (anti-PD-L1) treatment. Here the CDR3 DNA reads TGCAGCGCGGGAGGGGGTTCCAGCTCCTACAATGAGCAGTTCTTC. Its translation: CSAGGGSSSYNEQFF.